This note documents a single TCR beta chain sequence. The data originate from a study of OX40 agonist ivuxolimab in advanced cancers. Study-level background: An agonistic anti-OX40 (CD134) antibody, ivuxolimab, was used to treat the patients.

Sequenced by immunoSEQ multiplex PCR; TCRdb stores in-frame clones only, minus some. The repertoire holds some 87,000 clones, with about 94% as singletons. Germline lookup yields CDR1 SGHTA and CDR2 FQGNSA. CDR3 length: 15 amino acids. V lost 4 bases and J lost 2; bases outside the gene matches: 7. This material consisted of CD4+ or CD8+ T cells sorted from blood, taken in a trial of the OX40 agonist ivuxolimab. The V gene is TRBV7-2, the J gene TRBJ2-5; 7 bases map to TRBD1. The receptor was derived from an adult with an advanced solid tumor such as melanoma, head and neck, liver or kidney cancer. The CDR3 here is CASSSQGQVQETQYF. CDR3 DNA: TGTGCCAGCAGCTCACAAGGACAGGTACAAGAGACCCAGTACTTC.